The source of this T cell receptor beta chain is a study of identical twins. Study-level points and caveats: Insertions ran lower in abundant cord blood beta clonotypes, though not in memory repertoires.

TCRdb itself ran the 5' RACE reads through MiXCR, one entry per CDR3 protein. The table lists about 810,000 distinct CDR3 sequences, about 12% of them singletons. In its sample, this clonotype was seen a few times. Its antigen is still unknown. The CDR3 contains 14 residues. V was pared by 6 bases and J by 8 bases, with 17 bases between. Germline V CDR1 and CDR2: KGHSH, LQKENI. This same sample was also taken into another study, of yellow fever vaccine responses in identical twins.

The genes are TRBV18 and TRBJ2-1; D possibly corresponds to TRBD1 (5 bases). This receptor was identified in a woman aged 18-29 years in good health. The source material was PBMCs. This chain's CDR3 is CASSPLGRGDEQFF. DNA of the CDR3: TGTGCCAGCTCCCCTCTGGGGCGAGGCGATGAGCAGTTCTTC.